This T cell receptor (beta chain) comes out of a study of blood T cell repertoires in COVID-19. In the study overall: Nucleic acid was either cDNA or gDNA, and it came from T cells, B-cell-depleted T cells, or PBMCs.

This CDR3 comprises 17 residues. Germline V CDR1 and CDR2: MNHNS, SASEGT. With 3 bases removed from V and 0 bases from J, the gap between germline ends came to 15 bases. Assay: immunoSEQ multiplex PCR; the TCRdb copy retains only in-frame clones and omits some. The sample shows about 280,000 clones, about 85% of them seen only once. Sequenced input: peripheral blood. The sequence came from a human donor in a cohort sampled during active COVID-19. This chain joins TRBV6-1 and TRBJ1-3; a possible D gene is TRBD1 (5 bases). The CDR3 DNA is TGTGCCAGCAGTGATAAATCCAGGGCCTTCTCTGGAAACACCATATATTTT. Residues: CASSDKSRAFSGNTIYF.